This section outlines one T cell receptor beta chain sequence together with its context. The sample belongs to a study of blood T cell repertoires in COVID-19. Study at large: COVID-19 samples, acute and convalescent, were from the United States, Italy and Spain. PBMCs, B-cell-depleted T cells, or T cells provided the cDNA or gDNA that made up the material.

Germline values: CDR1 SGHRS, CDR2 YFSETQ. The J segment lost 5 bases and the V segment lost 6 bases, leaving 8 bases of the junction unmatched. This CDR3 has 15 residues. As processed by the authors: The assay estimated nucleated cells by amplifying reference gene primers. Profiling relied on immunoSEQ multiplex PCR, and the TCRdb table lists in-frame clones only, not all of them. The V and J calls and the clone size are those of that table, but D and trimming were determined from the DNA. This sample has 200,000 to 300,000 clones, with 84% found just once. The V and J genes are TRBV5-1 and TRBJ2-3; TRBD2 matches at 11 bases. The specimen was peripheral blood. The clonotype comes from a man aged 45-65 years with acute or convalescent COVID-19. The CDR3 region is CASNSGRARGDTQYF. The CDR3 DNA reads as TGCGCCAGCAATAGCGGGAGGGCCCGGGGAGATACGCAGTATTTT.